The clone carrying this T cell receptor (beta chain) was recorded a few times. Its specificity is unknown. For the second PCR, which ran for about 7 to 11 cycles, a sample-barcoded 5' primer and a J-beta primer mix were used. TCRdb redid the calling of the 5' RACE reads with MiXCR, one entry per CDR3 protein. Of around 1.7 million distinct CDR3 sequences in the sample, 28% were seen once. At least 6 micrograms of total RNA were extracted per sample. These data are taken from a study of blood T cells in healthy people across ages. Findings of the study overall: The long-lived group displayed more naive CD4+ cells, plus higher diversity, than the aged donors did. Unsorted PBMCs ruled out conclusive naive versus antigen-experienced comparison. Older individuals had lower TCR beta diversity per million T cells (the decline was roughly linear).

The CDR3 is 15 amino acids. With V trimmed by 8 bases and J by 6 bases, 12 bases remained unmatched. Looked up from germline, CDR1 is MNHEY and CDR2 is SVGAGI. The sequenced material came from blood. The rearrangement joins TRBV6-5 to TRBJ2-1, with 8 positions matching TRBD2. The TCR sequence derives from a woman in her 30s in good health. The CDR3 nucleotides read TGTGCCAGCGGCCCGAGTTACGCGGGAGGCAATGAGCAGTTCTTC. Translated: CASGPSYAGGNEQFF.